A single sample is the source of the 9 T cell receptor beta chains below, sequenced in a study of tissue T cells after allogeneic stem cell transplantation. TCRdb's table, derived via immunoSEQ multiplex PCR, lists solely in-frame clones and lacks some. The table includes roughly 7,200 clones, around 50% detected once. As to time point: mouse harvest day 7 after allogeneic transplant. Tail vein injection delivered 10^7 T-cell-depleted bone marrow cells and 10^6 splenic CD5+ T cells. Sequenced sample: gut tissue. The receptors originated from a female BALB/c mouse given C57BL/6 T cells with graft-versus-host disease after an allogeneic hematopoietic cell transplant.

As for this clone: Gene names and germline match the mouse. CDR3 region: CASSRGTAISNERLFF. The sequenced part of the CDR3 DNA is TGTGCCAGCTCCCGGGGGACAGCGATTTCCAACGAAAGATTATTT. The chain joins TRBV12-1 to TRBJ1-4, with 7 bases lining up with TRBD1. The read is 1 residue too short to cover the CDR3 end, so that end is filled in from the germline J gene. Trimming took 4 bases from V and 0 from J; bases not matched to a gene: 7. Germline V gene lookup returns CDR1 SGHSN and CDR2 HYEKVE. CDR3 length: 16 amino acids.

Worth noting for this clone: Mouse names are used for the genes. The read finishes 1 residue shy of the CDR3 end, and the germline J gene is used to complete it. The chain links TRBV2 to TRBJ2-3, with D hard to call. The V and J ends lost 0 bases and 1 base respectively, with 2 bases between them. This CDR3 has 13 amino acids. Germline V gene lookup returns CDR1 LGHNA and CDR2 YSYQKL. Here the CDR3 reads CASSQEGAETLYF. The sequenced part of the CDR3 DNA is TGTGCCAGCAGCCAAGAAGGTGCAGAAACGCTGTAT.

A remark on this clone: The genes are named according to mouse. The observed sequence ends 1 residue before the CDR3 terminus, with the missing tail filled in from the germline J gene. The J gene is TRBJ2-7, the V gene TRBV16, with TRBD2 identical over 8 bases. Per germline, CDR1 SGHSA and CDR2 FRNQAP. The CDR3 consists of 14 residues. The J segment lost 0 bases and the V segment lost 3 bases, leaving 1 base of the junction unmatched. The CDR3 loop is CASSFTGGSYEQYF. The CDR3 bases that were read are TGTGCAAGCAGCTTTACTGGGGGCTCCTATGAACAGTAC.

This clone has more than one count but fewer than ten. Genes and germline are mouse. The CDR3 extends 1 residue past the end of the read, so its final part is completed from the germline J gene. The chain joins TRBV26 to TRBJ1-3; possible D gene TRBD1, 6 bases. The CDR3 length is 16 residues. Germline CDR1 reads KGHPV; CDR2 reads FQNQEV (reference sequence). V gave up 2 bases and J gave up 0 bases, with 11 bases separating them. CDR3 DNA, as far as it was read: TGTGCCAGCAGTCTGCTGGGGGCTTATTCTGGAAATACGCTCTAT. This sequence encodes CASSLLGAYSGNTLY. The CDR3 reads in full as CASSLLGAYSGNTLYF. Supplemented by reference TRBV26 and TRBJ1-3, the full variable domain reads NSKVIQTPRYLVKGQGQKAKMRCIPEKGHPVVFWYQQNKNNEFKFLINFQNQEVLQQIDMTEKRFSAECPSNSPCSLEIQSSEAGDSALYLCASSLLGAYSGNTLYFGEGSRLIVV.

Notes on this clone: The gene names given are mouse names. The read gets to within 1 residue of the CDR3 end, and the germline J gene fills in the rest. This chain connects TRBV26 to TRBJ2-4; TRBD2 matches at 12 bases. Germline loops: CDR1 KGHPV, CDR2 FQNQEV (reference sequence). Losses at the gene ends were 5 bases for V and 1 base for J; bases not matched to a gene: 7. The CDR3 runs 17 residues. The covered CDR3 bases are TGTGCCAGCAGTACCGACTGGGGGGGCGCCGGTCAAAACACCTTGTAC. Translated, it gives CASSTDWGGAGQNTLY. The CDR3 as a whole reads CASSTDWGGAGQNTLYF.

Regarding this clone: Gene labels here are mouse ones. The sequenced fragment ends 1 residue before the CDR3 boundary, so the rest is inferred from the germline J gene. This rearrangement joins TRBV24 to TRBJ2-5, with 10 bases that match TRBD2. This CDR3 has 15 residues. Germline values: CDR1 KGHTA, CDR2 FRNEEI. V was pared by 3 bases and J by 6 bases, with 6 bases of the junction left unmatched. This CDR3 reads CASSLTGGGRDTQYF. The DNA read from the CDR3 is TGTGCCAGCAGTCTAACTGGGGGGGGGAGGGACACCCAGTAC.

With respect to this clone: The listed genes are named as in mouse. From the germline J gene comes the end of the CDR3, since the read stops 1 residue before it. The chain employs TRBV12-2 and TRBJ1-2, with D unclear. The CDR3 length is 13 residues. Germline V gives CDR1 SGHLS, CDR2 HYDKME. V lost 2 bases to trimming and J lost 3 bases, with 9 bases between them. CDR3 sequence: CASSPRGDSDYTF. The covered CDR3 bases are TGTGCCAGCTCTCCCCGGGGAGACTCCGACTACACC.

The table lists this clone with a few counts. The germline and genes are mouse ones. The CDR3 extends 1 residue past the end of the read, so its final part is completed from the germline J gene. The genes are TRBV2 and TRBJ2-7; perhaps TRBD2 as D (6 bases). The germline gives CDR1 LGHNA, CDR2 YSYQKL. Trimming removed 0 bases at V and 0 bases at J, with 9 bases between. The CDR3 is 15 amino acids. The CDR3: CASSQDLGFSYEQYF. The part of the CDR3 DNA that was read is TGTGCCAGCAGCCAAGATCTGGGGTTCTCCTATGAACAGTAC.

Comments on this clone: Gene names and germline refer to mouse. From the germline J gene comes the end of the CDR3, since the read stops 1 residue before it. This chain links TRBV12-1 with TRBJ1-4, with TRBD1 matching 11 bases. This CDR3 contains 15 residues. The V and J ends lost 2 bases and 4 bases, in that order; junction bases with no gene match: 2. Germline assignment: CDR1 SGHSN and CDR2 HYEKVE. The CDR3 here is CASSRDRGINERLFF. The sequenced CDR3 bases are TGTGCCAGCTCTCGGGACAGGGGGATCAACGAAAGATTATTT.